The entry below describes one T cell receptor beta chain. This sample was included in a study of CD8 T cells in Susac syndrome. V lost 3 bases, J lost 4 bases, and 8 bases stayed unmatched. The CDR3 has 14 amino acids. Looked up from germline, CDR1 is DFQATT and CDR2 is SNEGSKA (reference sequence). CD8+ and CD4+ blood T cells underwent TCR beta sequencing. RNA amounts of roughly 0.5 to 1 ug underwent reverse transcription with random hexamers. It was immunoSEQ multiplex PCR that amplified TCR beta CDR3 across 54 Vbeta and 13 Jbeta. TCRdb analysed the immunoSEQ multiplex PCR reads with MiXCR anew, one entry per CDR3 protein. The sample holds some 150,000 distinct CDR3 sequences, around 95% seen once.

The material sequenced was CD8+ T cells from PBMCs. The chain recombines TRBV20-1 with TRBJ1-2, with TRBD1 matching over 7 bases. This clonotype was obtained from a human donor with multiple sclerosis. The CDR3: CSASAGGSGYGYTF. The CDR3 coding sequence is TGCAGTGCTAGTGCAGGGGGATCGGGCTATGGCTACACCTTC.